A selection of T cell receptor beta chains follows, all from one sample in a study of cytomegalovirus exposure and HLA in healthy donors. The repertoire was sequenced with immunoSEQ multiplex PCR; TCRdb's copy has only in-frame clones and lacks some. Of about 120,000 clones listed, 80% are singletons. The sequenced sample was PBMCs. The receptors here all came from a man in his thirties or forties in good health and CMV-seronegative. CDR3s include the opening cysteine and the closing phenylalanine or tryptophan. The D gene is left open where the match is weak. Clone size is not always given. Where it is, it says once, few, many or a class for expanded clones.

NA | TRBJ2-2 | TRBD1 | TRBV10-1 | TGCGCCAGCAGTGACTCGAATTTAACAGGGGTCGGCGCCGGGGAGCTGTTTTTT | CASSDSNLTGVGAGELFF
NA | TRBJ2-1 | TRBD2 | TRBV7-7 | TGTGCCAGCAGCCGGGGCGGGGGGGCAAGCGATCAGCAGTTCTTC | CASSRGGGASDQQFF
NA | TRBJ1-5 | NA | TRBV6-1 | TGTGCCAGCAGTGAAGGGTGGAGGGATCAGCCCCAGCATTTT | CASSEGWRDQPQHF
few | TRBJ2-3 | TRBD2 | TRBV2 | TGTGCCGGAGGAGCGGGGGACGGCACAGATACGCAGTATTTT | CAGGAGDGTDTQYF
few | TRBJ1-5 | TRBD1 | TRBV2 | TGTGCCAGCAGTGCGACAGGGGGAGGATATGGCAATCAGCCCCAGCATTTT | CASSATGGGYGNQPQHF
NA | TRBJ1-1 | TRBD1 | TRBV6-1 | TGTGCCAGCAACGGACAGGGTCTGAACACTGAAGCTTTCTTT | CASNGQGLNTEAFF
NA | TRBJ2-2 | NA | TRBV5-1 | TGCGCCAGCAGCCCAGCGACAGACACCGGGGAGCTGTTTTTT | CASSPATDTGELFF
once | TRBJ2-5 | TRBD2 | TRBV9 | TGTGCCAGCAGCGTAGAGGGAGCGGGGCTGGAGACCCAGTACTTC | CASSVEGAGLETQYF
few | TRBJ2-7 | TRBD2 | TRBV5-6 | TGTGCCAGCAGCTTTAGCGGGGGGGCCTTCTACGAGCAGTACTTC | CASSFSGGAFYEQYF
once | TRBJ2-7 | NA | TRBV28 | TGTGCCAGCATGGATACAAACTACGAGCAGTACTTC | CASMDTNYEQYF